This T cell receptor (beta chain) was documented in a study of T cell repertoires in MIS-A myocarditis (dated 2022 in TCRdb). The QIAamp DNA FFPE kit was used to extract genomic DNA from formalin-fixed paraffin-embedded autopsy tissue. The immunoSEQ bias-controlled multiplex PCR was used to amplify TCRbeta CDR3 regions, which were then sequenced at high throughput. The authors' pipeline ran thus. The immunoSEQ vendor pipeline collapsed and filtered CDR3 sequences to measure the abundance and frequency of each unique TCRbeta CDR3. Dominant CDR3 amino acid sequences were clustered with SARS-CoV-2-specific ImmuneCODE TCRbeta sequences by CD-HIT at a 90% global sequence identity threshold. Clones with frequencies of 0.1 to 1 were classed as hyperexpanded, and 0.01 to 0.1 as large. MiXCR was used to confirm CDR3 amino acid sequences and V and J gene assignments of dominant clones. The R stringdist package was used to calculate Levenshtein distances between the patient clonotypes and the ImmuneCODE hits. TCRdb limited this immuneACCESS table to in-frame rearrangements with V and J called. A share of clones is missing; checked studies link under half to unresolved V genes, and the rest is unexplained. Clone size and the V and J calls come from that table; the DNA yielded D and trimming. The table for this sample lists over 9,000 clones; roughly 80% of them were counted only once. Over 25% of the sample comes from the top ten.

On this clone itself: It has no known antigen specificity. No quality values exist for individual bases; no much larger clone is one base distant.

CDR1 is given as LGHNA and CDR2 as YSLEER, both from the germline V gene. There are 15 amino acids in the CDR3, from cysteine to phenylalanine inclusive. The entry retains the CDR3 DNA only, 45 bases that are in frame from base 1. The trim is 0 bases for V and 5 bases for J, with a gap of 11 bases between the germline ends. The source is a man between 18 and 35 years old with fulminant myocarditis from multisystem inflammatory syndrome in adults (MIS-A) after COVID-19. The sequencing sample was made of right ventricle heart tissue obtained at autopsy. The intended sense of this specimen's cell subset or site label: cardiac tissue sample (left or right ventricle, interventricular septum, or pericardium). This receptor chain uses TRBV4-3 and TRBJ1-5; possibly the D gene is TRBD1, per 5 matching bases. Here is the DNA: TGCGCCAGCAGCCAAGATGGGGGGAGGGATCAGCCCCAGCATTTT. This translates into CASSQDGGRDQPQHF.